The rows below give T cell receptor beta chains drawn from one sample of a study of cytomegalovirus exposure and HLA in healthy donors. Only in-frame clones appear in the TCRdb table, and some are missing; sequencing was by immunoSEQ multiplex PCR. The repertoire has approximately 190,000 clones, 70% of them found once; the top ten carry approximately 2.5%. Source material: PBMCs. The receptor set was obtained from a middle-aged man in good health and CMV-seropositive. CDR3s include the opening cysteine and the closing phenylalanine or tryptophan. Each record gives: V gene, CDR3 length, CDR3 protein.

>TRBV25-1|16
CASRTYSGGLTYEQYF
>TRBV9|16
CASSPPSRANTGELFF
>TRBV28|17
CASSFGGGLGAKNIQYF
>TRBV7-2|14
CASSLTGGTYEQYF
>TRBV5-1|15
CASSFSPGLDYGYTF
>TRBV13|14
CASSPQGYNEKLFF
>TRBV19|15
CASSPGVVRTDTQYF
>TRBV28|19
CASSFPPGQGLGSNQPQHF
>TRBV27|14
CASSLAGQNYEQYF
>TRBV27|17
CASSLSGTSGFQETQYF
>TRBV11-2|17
CASSPRGGGGREDTQYF
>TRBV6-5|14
CASRMGQGGEKLFF
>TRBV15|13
CATNPGKGQPQHF
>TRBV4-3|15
CASSQSRAVNQPQHF
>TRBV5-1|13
CASSFTGENGYTF
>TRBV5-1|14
CASSLRGEAHEQYF
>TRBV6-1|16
CASSEALSNSNQPQHF
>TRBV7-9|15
CSSSLAGGRFTEQYF
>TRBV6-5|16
CASSYSRQAGEDTQYF
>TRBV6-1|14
CASTDLTGPYGYTF
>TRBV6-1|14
CASTMRKGVPQAFF
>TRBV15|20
CATSRRGRAGGPSHPETQYF
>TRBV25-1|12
CASSLPYNEQFF
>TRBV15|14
CATSRPEVGNTIYF
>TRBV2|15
CASTSRQGAWETQYF
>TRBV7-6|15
CASSLAGTAQETQYF
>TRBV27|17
CASSPRRGIGPNQPQHF
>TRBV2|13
CASRGREAYEQYF
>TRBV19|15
CASSNQGLAKNIQYF
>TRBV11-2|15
CASSLDGGLIETQYF
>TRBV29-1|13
CSASGSGANVLTF
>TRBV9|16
CASSPRAGGSTDTQYF
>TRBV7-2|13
CASSLGTDRGYTF
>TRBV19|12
CASGTGEVPQHF
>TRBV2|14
CASGAGRGSYEQYF
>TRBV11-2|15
CASSLASGVYNEQFF
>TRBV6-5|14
CASSNLLSAGEAFF
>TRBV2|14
CASNPTGILETQYF
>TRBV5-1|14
CASSQGQGPYGYTF
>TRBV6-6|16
CASSYSRQGASYEQYF
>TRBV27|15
CASSLLAGMTNEQFF
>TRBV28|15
CASSSPSVVNQPQHF
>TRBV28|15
CASSLSGGASYEQYF
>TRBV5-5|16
CASSPTGDRGMYGYTF
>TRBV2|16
CASSDLKSSGANVLTF
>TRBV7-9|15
CASSLAETATDTQYF
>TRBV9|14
CASSYQESGETQYF
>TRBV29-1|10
CSTQQAREVF
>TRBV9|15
CASSLGQGAGTEAFF
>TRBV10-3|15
CAISESPGPRGTLHF
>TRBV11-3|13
CASSLETGSGYTF
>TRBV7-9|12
CASSLDYFEQYF
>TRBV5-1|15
CASSPGQGGTETQYF
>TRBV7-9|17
CASSPGQVNSGANVLTF
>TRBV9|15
CASSPRLAVTGELFF
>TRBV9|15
CASSVVVGGTGELFF
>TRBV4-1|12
CASSQDLFILHF
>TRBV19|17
CASSINRVLGGANVLTF
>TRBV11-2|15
CASSLRLLGTGELFF
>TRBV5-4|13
CASSLRGGPEAFF